This T cell receptor beta chain came from a study of T cells in narcolepsy. The CDR3 covers 16 residues. Trimming shortened V by 4 bases and J by 2 bases, and 16 bases separated the two germline ends. From germline, CDR1 is SGHNT and CDR2 YYREEE (reference sequence). Measured with immunoSEQ multiplex PCR; TCRdb has only the in-frame clones, and not every one. The table records 25,000 to 35,000 clones, approximately 85% of them present only once. V usage is TRBV5-4 and J usage is TRBJ2-1; TRBD1 might be the D (5 bases). The sequencing sample was made of memory (CD45RA-) CD4+ T cells from blood. The sequence derives from a human donor in good health. The CDR3 reads CASSADTKLTYNEQFF. The CDR3 coding sequence is TGTGCCAGCAGCGCGGACACAAAACTAACCTACAATGAGCAGTTCTTC. Complete variable domain (other parts from reference TRBV5-4 and TRBJ2-1): ETGVTQSPTHLIKTRGQQVTLRCSSQSGHNTVSWYQQALGQGPQFIFQYYREEENGRGNFPPRFSGLQFPNYSSELNVNALELDDSALYLCASSADTKLTYNEQFFGPGTRLTVL.